This TCR beta chain was sequenced in a study of circulating CD8 cells and anti-PD-1 response in melanoma. About the study: Complete or partial response defined responders; stable or progressive disease, non-responders.

Sorting of live CD3+CD8+TCRalphabeta+ cells by PD-1 and/or TIGIT gave four subsets. This clonotype is large (0.1 to 1%) by share. Its antigen is unidentified. Study conclusions and caveats: DNEG was most diverse; TIGIT repertoires were least diverse. Experiments were generally run without replicates.

Germline V gene sequence: CDR1 LGHDT, CDR2 YNNKEL (reference sequence). This CDR3 has 15 amino acids. Trimming stripped 3 bases from V and 6 bases from J, with 18 bases between. Using approximately 14 ng of total RNA, TCR libraries were made with the QIAseq Immune Repertoire TCR panel. Each CDR3 protein is one row after TCRdb ran MiXCR on the reads. This sample carries approximately 270 distinct CDR3 sequences, roughly a tenth of them seen once, and the ten largest clones take approximately 41%. The sample here was CD8+ T cells from PBMCs, taken at baseline or after one month of anti-PD-1 therapy (not recorded which). The V call is TRBV3-1, the J call TRBJ2-7, with D possibly called TRBD1 or TRBD2 (5 bases each). This clonotype was sampled from a human donor with melanoma. CDR3 DNA sequence: TGTGCCAGCAGCCAGACGCTACGGGGCGTTGGCGAGCAGTACTTC. As protein: CASSQTLRGVGEQYF.